This note documents a single T cell receptor (beta chain) sequence. Its cognate antigen has yet to be identified. No base quality values were provided; no much bigger clone lies one nucleotide off. Library method: the immunoSEQ multiplex PCR assay. In its TCRdb copy, this immuneACCESS table keeps in-frame sequences only and misses some clones. Where compared with another copy, unresolved V genes explain less than half of these, and the others have no known cause. Across this sample there are some 98,000 clones, with around 85% seen only once. The top ten hold approximately 38% of the sample. This sample was included in a study of control samples from healthy donors and cancer patients (dated by TCRdb to about 2020). CDR1 and CDR2, looked up from the germline V gene, are SNHLY and FYNNEI. The cysteine opens and the phenylalanine closes a CDR3 of 14 amino acids. Just the 42-base CDR3 DNA is kept, in frame starting at base 1. V and J are trimmed by 6 bases and 7 bases, and the gene matches miss 9 bases of the junction.

This chain joins TRBV2 to TRBJ1-2, and 9 bases in between align with TRBD1. The sequenced sample consisted of PBMCs. This receptor was taken from a man between 65 and 85 years old with lung cancer. CDR3 sequence: CASRPGQGEGGYTF. The nucleotide sequence reads as follows: TGTGCCAGCAGACCGGGACAGGGAGAAGGTGGCTACACCTTC. The full variable domain, with segments outside the CDR3 supplied by the reference TRBV2 and TRBJ1-2 proteins, appears as EPEVTQTPSHQVTQMGQEVILRCVPISNHLYFYWYRQILGQKVEFLVSFYNNEISEKSEIFDDQFSVERPDGSNFTLKIRSTKLEDSAMYFCASRPGQGEGGYTFGSGTRLTVV.